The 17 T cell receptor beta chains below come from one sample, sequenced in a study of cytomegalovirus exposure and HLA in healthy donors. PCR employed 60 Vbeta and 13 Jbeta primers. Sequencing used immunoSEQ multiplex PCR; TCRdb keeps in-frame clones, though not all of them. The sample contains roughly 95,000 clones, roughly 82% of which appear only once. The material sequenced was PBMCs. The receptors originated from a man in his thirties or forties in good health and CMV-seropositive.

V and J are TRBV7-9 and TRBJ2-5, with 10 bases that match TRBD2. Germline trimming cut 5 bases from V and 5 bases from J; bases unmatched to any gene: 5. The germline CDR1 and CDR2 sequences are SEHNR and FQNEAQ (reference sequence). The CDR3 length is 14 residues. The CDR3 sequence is CASSPSGRVETQYF. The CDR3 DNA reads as TGTGCCAGCAGCCCCAGCGGGAGGGTTGAGACCCAGTACTTC.

The CDR3, as DNA: TGTGCCAGCAACAGGGGACAGGACTACGAGCAGTACTTC. This gives the protein CASNRGQDYEQYF. The chain combines TRBV6-6 with TRBJ2-7, with 8 nucleotides matching TRBD1. This CDR3 has 13 amino acids. The V and J ends lost 7 bases and 3 bases, in that order; junction bases with no gene match: 5. Germline CDR1 and CDR2: MNHNY and SVGAGI (reference sequence).

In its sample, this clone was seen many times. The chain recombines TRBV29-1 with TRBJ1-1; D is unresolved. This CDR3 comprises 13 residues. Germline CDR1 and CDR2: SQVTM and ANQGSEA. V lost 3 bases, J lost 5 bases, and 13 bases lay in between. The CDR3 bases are TGCAGCGTTGAGATAGGGAGTGGAACTGAAGCTTTCTTT. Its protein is CSVEIGSGTEAFF.

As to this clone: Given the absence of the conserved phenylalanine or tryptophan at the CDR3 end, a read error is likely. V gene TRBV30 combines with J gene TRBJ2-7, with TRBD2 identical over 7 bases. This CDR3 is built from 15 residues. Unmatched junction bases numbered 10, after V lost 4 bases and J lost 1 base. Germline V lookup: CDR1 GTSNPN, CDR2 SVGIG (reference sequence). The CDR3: CAWTLGGSHSYEQYL. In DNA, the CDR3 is TGTGCCTGGACCCTCGGGGGGAGCCATTCCTACGAGCAGTACCTC.

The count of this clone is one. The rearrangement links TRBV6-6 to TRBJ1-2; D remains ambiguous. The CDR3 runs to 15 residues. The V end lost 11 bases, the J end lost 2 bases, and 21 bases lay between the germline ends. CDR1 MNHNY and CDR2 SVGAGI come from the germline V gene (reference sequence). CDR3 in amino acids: CALGGSPSVNYGYTF. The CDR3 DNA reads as TGTGCCTTGGGAGGCAGCCCCTCCGTAAACTATGGCTACACCTTC.

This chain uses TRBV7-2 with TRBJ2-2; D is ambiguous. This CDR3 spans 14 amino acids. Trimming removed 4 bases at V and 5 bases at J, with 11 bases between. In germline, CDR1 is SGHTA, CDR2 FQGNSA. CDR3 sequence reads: CASSSQMRTGELFF. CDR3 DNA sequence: TGTGCCAGCAGCTCCCAAATGAGAACCGGGGAGCTGTTTTTT.

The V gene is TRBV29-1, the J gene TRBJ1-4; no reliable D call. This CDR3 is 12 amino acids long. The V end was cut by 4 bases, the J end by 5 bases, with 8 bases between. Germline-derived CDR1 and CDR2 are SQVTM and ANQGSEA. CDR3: CSVGGPNEKLFF. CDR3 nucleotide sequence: TGCAGCGTTGGCGGGCCGAATGAAAAACTGTTTTTT.

CDR3 in DNA: TGTGCCAGCAGTTTTGGTAGGCAGCGCCTGCTCAATAATGAGCAGTTCTTC. Its protein is CASSFGRQRLLNNEQFF. The chain uses TRBV27 and TRBJ2-1, with D unresolved. Trimming took 3 bases from V and 7 from J, leaving 22 bases between them. This CDR3 is built from 17 residues. From germline, CDR1 is MNHEY and CDR2 SMNVEV (reference sequence).

This CDR3 is CASSLPKRGRGPTDTQYF. CDR3 in DNA: TGTGCCAGCAGCTTACCGAAGAGGGGGCGGGGCCCCACAGATACGCAGTATTTT. The chain recombines TRBV11-2 with TRBJ2-3; D may be TRBD1 (7 bases). Germline assignment: CDR1 SGHAT and CDR2 FQNNGV. The CDR3 contains 18 residues. V lost 2 bases, J lost 2 bases, and 20 bases lay in between.

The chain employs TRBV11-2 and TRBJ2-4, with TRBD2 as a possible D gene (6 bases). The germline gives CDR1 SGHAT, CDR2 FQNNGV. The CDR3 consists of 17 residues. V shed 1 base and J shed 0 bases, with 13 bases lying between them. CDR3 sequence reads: CASSLAGTSLAKNIQYF. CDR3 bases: TGTGCCAGCAGCTTAGCCGGGACTTCACTAGCCAAAAACATTCAGTACTTC.

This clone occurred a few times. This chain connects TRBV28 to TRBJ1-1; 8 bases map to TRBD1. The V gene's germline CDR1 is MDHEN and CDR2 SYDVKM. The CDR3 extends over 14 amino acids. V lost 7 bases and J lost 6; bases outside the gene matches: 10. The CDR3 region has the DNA TGTGCCAGCATGCAGGGGGCGCAACGGTCTGAAGCTTTCTTT. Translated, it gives CASMQGAQRSEAFF.

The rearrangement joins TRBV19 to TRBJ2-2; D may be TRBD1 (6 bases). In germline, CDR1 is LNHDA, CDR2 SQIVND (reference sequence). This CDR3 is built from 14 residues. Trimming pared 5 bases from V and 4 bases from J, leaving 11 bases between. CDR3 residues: CASSLAGVTGELFF. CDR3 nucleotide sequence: TGTGCCAGTAGTCTAGCAGGGGTCACCGGGGAGCTGTTTTTT.

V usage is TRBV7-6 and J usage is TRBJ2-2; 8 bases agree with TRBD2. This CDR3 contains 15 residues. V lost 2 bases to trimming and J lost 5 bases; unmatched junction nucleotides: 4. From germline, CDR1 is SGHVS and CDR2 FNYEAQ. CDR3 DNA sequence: TGTGCCAGCAGCTTACCGGGACTAGGAACCGGGGAGCTGTTTTTT. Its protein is CASSLPGLGTGELFF.

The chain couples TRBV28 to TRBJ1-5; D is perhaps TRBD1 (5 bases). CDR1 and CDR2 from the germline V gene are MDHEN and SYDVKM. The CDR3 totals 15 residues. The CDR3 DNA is TGTGCGTCAGGCGGTGGCAGGGCGGACAATCAGCCCCAGCATTTT. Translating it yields CASGGGRADNQPQHF.

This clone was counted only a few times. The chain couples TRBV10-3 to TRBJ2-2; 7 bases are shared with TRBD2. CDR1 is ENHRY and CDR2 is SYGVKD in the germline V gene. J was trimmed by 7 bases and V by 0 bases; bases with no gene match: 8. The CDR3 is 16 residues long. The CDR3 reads CAISESRRREIGELFF. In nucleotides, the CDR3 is TGTGCCATCAGTGAGTCGAGGAGGCGGGAGATCGGGGAGCTGTTTTTT.

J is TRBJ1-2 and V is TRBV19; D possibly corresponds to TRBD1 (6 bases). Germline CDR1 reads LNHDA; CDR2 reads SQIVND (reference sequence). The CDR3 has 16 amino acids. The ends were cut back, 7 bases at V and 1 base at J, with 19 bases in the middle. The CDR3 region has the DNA TGTGCCAGTACCAAAGTTGGACAGCGTAATAACTATGGCTACACCTTC. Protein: CASTKVGQRNNYGYTF.

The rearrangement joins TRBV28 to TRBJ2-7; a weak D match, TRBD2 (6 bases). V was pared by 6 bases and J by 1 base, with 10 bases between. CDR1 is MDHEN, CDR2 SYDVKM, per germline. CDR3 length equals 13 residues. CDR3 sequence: CASSIGLSYEQYF. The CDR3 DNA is TGTGCCAGCAGCATAGGACTATCCTACGAGCAGTACTTC.